This is a list of T cell receptor beta chains from one sample in a study of blood T cell repertoires in COVID-19. Assay: immunoSEQ multiplex PCR; the TCRdb copy retains only in-frame clones and omits some. Among about 240,000 clones listed, approximately 85% were seen once. Sequencing was carried out using peripheral blood. The receptors were gathered from a man older than 75 with acute or convalescent COVID-19. The CDR3 runs from the conserved cysteine through the conserved F or W. The order of the fields is CDR3 DNA, CDR3 protein, J gene, D gene, clone size, V gene. The D gene is left open where the match is weak. Size tells how often a clone was seen (once, few, many) or the class of an expanded clone, and some rows leave it out.

CDR3nt: TGTGCCAGCAGCGTTGCGGGACAGCAGTGGGTCTATGGCTACACCTTC
CDR3aa: CASSVAGQQWVYGYTF
j_gene: TRBJ1-2
d_gene: TRBD1
abundance: once
v_gene: TRBV2

CDR3nt: TGTGCCAGCAGTGAACAGGGGTATGGAGATACGCAGTATTTT
CDR3aa: CASSEQGYGDTQYF
j_gene: TRBJ2-3
d_gene: TRBD1
abundance: -
v_gene: TRBV6-4

CDR3nt: TGTGCCAGCAGTCCAGGGGGGATCAACTATGGCTACACCTTC
CDR3aa: CASSPGGINYGYTF
j_gene: TRBJ1-2
d_gene: TRBD1
abundance: -
v_gene: TRBV28

CDR3nt: TGTGCCAGCAGCTTACAGAGGGATTTCGACTACGAGCAGTACTTC
CDR3aa: CASSLQRDFDYEQYF
j_gene: TRBJ2-7
d_gene: -
abundance: -
v_gene: TRBV9

CDR3nt: TGTGCCAGCAGTTTAACCAACAGGGGCGGTCTAGGGGGGCAGTACTTC
CDR3aa: CASSLTNRGGLGGQYF
j_gene: TRBJ2-7
d_gene: TRBD1
abundance: -
v_gene: TRBV28

CDR3nt: TGTGCCAGCAGTGGACAGGGAGGCAATCAGCCCCAGCATTTT
CDR3aa: CASSGQGGNQPQHF
j_gene: TRBJ1-5
d_gene: TRBD1
abundance: -
v_gene: TRBV25-1

CDR3nt: TGTGCCAGTAGTACGAACACCAACACTGAAGCTTTCTTT
CDR3aa: CASSTNTNTEAFF
j_gene: TRBJ1-1
d_gene: -
abundance: once
v_gene: TRBV19

CDR3nt: TGTGCCAGCAGTTTGAGTAGTCAGCCCCAGCATTTT
CDR3aa: CASSLSSQPQHF
j_gene: TRBJ1-5
d_gene: -
abundance: -
v_gene: TRBV28

CDR3nt: TGTGCCAGCAGTTCACCCGAGCTCTACGAGCAGTACTTC
CDR3aa: CASSSPELYEQYF
j_gene: TRBJ2-7
d_gene: -
abundance: -
v_gene: TRBV6-2/TRBV6-3

CDR3nt: TGTGCCAGCAGCCAAGCAGCGGCCACAGATACGCAGTATTTT
CDR3aa: CASSQAAATDTQYF
j_gene: TRBJ2-3
d_gene: -
abundance: -
v_gene: TRBV3-1/TRBV3-2

CDR3nt: TGTGCCAGTAGTATCGTGCCGATAGGAGAGTCCTATAATTCACCCCTCCACTTT
CDR3aa: CASSIVPIGESYNSPLHF
j_gene: TRBJ1-6
d_gene: -
abundance: -
v_gene: TRBV19

CDR3nt: TGTGCCAGTAATCGAGGGACTAGCAGCCACGAGCAGTACTTC
CDR3aa: CASNRGTSSHEQYF
j_gene: TRBJ2-7
d_gene: TRBD2
abundance: -
v_gene: TRBV19

CDR3nt: TGTGCCAGCTCACCACCCGGACTAGCGGGGGGTCTCGGCGGGGAGCTGTTTTTT
CDR3aa: CASSPPGLAGGLGGELFF
j_gene: TRBJ2-2
d_gene: TRBD2
abundance: -
v_gene: TRBV18

CDR3nt: TGTGCCAGCGAAACCTGGGGGCAGGGAATGAAAAAACTGTTTTTT
CDR3aa: CASETWGQGMKKLFF
j_gene: TRBJ1-4
d_gene: -
abundance: -
v_gene: TRBV2

CDR3nt: TGTGCCACCAGCAGGGGACTTCAGGGGGCCACTGAAGCTTTCTTT
CDR3aa: CATSRGLQGATEAFF
j_gene: TRBJ1-1
d_gene: TRBD1
abundance: -
v_gene: TRBV15

CDR3nt: TGTGCCAGCTCCGGGACAGGAGGTCAGCCCCAGCATTTT
CDR3aa: CASSGTGGQPQHF
j_gene: TRBJ1-5
d_gene: TRBD1
abundance: -
v_gene: TRBV9

CDR3nt: TGTGCCAGCGGACAGGGAGGGTATAATTCACCCCTCCACTTT
CDR3aa: CASGQGGYNSPLHF
j_gene: TRBJ1-6
d_gene: TRBD1
abundance: -
v_gene: TRBV10-3

CDR3nt: TGCAGCGTAAGACTGCAGAGAGACACTGAAGCTTTCTTT
CDR3aa: CSVRLQRDTEAFF
j_gene: TRBJ1-1
d_gene: -
abundance: -
v_gene: TRBV29-1

CDR3nt: TGTGCCAGCAGCTCGAGTCCCGGGAGGACCGAGCAGTACTTC
CDR3aa: CASSSSPGRTEQYF
j_gene: TRBJ2-7
d_gene: TRBD2
abundance: once
v_gene: TRBV5-4

CDR3nt: TGTGCCAGCAGCCAAGGACTGGAGCCCGGGCCCCTCCACTTT
CDR3aa: CASSQGLEPGPLHF
j_gene: TRBJ1-6
d_gene: -
abundance: -
v_gene: TRBV3-1/TRBV3-2

CDR3nt: TGTGCCAGCAGTGAAGAGCGCTCTGGAAACACCATATATTTT
CDR3aa: CASSEERSGNTIYF
j_gene: TRBJ1-3
d_gene: -
abundance: -
v_gene: TRBV25-1

CDR3nt: TGTGCCAGCAGCTTAGCAGCGGGAGGGGGCGAGCAGTACTTC
CDR3aa: CASSLAAGGGEQYF
j_gene: TRBJ2-7
d_gene: TRBD2
abundance: few
v_gene: TRBV11-2

CDR3nt: TGTGCCACCAACCTTTTAGCTAATTCACCCCTCCACTTT
CDR3aa: CATNLLANSPLHF
j_gene: TRBJ1-6
d_gene: -
abundance: once
v_gene: TRBV6-5

CDR3nt: TGTGCCAGCAGTTTGGGCAGGGGCAGCTACACCTTC
CDR3aa: CASSLGRGSYTF
j_gene: TRBJ1-2
d_gene: -
abundance: -
v_gene: TRBV12-3/TRBV12-4

CDR3nt: TGTGCCAGCAGTTTCGAGGGATATAGCAATCAGCCCCAGCATTTT
CDR3aa: CASSFEGYSNQPQHF
j_gene: TRBJ1-5
d_gene: -
abundance: -
v_gene: TRBV27

CDR3nt: TGTGCCAGCAGCTTACCGGGACAGGGGAGCTCCTACGAGCAGTACTTC
CDR3aa: CASSLPGQGSSYEQYF
j_gene: TRBJ2-7
d_gene: TRBD1
abundance: -
v_gene: TRBV5-4